The 4 T cell receptor beta chains reported below all come from one sample, sequenced in a study of T cell responses to AZD1222 COVID-19 vaccine. Here immunoSEQ multiplex PCR was the method, and the copy in TCRdb shows in-frame clones only, minus some. The table shows 200,000 to 250,000 clones, with around 94% occurring only once. This material consisted of peripheral blood, taken 28 days after the second dose of the MenACWY control vaccine. The receptor set was obtained from an adult who received the MenACWY meningococcal vaccine as a control.

J is TRBJ2-6 and V is TRBV7-9, with D perhaps being TRBD1 or TRBD2 (6 bases each). Trimming left V 5 bases short and J 2 bases short, with 13 bases between. Germline CDR1 reads SEHNR; CDR2 reads FQNEAQ (reference sequence). The CDR3 covers 16 residues. The CDR3 bases are TGTGCCAGCAGCCGCCCAAGGGGGGCTGGGGCCAACGTCCTGACTTTC. Translating gives CASSRPRGAGANVLTF.

The CDR3 sequence: CASSLGGQYEAFF. Written as DNA, the CDR3 is TGCGCCAGCAGCTTGGGGGGGCAGTATGAAGCTTTCTTT. The chain carries TRBV5-1 and TRBJ1-1; possibly TRBD1 for D (6 bases). CDR1 is SGHRS, CDR2 YFSETQ, per germline. Trimming stripped 0 bases from V and 7 bases from J, with 10 bases between. This CDR3 has 13 residues.

The rearrangement uses TRBV27 and TRBJ2-7; 11 positions agree with TRBD1. The V gene end was trimmed by 5 bases and the J gene end by 6 bases; junction bases not matched to a gene: 3. The CDR3 is 13 residues long. CDR1 MNHEY and CDR2 SMNVEV come from the germline V gene (reference sequence). CDR3 region: CASSPGTGGEQYF. The CDR3 coding sequence is TGTGCCAGCAGTCCGGGGACAGGGGGCGAGCAGTACTTC.

This chain links TRBV4-3 with TRBJ2-7; 7 nucleotides align to TRBD1. The CDR3 contains 15 residues. CDR1 and CDR2 (germline): LGHNA, YSLEER. V dropped 0 bases and J dropped 3; count of bases not matched to a gene: 5. In DNA form, the CDR3 reads TGCGCCAGCAGCCAAGATAGAGCAGGGGGCTACGAGCAGTACTTC. Translation: CASSQDRAGGYEQYF.